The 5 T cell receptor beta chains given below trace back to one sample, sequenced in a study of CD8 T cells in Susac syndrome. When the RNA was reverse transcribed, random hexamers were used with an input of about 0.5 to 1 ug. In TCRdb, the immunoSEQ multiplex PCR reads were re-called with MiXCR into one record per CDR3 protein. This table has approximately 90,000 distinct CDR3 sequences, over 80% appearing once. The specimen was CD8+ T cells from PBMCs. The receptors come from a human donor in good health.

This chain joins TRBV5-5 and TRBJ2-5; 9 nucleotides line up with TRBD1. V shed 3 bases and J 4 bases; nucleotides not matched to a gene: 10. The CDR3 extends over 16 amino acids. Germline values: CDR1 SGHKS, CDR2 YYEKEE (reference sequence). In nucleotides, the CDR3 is TGTGCCAGCAGCTACAAACGGGACAGGGAACTAGAGACCCAGTACTTC. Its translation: CASSYKRDRELETQYF.

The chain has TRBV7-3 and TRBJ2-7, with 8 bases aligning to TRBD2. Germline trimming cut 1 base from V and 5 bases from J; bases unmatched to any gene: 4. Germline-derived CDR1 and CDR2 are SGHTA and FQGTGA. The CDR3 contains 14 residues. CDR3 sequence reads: CASSLSRGGDEQYF. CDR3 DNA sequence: TGTGCCAGCAGCTTAAGTCGGGGGGGGGACGAGCAGTACTTC. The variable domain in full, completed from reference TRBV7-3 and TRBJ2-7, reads GAGVSQTPSNKVTEKGKYVELRCDPISGHTALYWYRQSLGQGPEFLIYFQGTGAADDSGLPNDRFFAVRPEGSVSTLKIQRTERGDSAVYLCASSLSRGGDEQYFGPGTRLTVT.

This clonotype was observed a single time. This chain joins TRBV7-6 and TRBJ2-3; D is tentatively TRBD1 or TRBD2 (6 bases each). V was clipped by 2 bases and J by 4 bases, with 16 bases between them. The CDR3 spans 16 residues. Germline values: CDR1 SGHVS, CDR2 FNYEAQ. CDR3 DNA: TGTGCCAGCAGCTTAACCCCGGGGGACATTCCAGATACGCAGTATTTT. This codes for CASSLTPGDIPDTQYF.

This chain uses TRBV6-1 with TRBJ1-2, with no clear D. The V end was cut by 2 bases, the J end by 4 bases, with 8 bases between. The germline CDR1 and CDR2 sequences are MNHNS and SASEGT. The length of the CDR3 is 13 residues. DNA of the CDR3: TGTGCCAGCAGTGAAAAGGGTTTCTATGGCTACACCTTC. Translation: CASSEKGFYGYTF.

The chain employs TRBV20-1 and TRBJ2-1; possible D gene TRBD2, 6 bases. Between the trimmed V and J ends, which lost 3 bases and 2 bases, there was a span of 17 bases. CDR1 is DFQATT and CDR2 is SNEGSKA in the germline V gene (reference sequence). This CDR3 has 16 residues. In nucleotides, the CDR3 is TGCAGTGCTAGGGGCACCCGCGGGGACCCCTACAATGAGCAGTTCTTC. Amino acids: CSARGTRGDPYNEQFF.